A selection of T cell receptor beta chains follows, all from one sample in a study of blood T cell dynamics during melanoma immunotherapy. Libraries were prepared by immunoSEQ multiplex PCR; TCRdb keeps only in-frame clonotypes and omits some of them. The table records over 9,000 clones, approximately 91% of them present only once. The source material was blood, sampled from a patient treated with checkpoint blockade. The origin of the receptors is a human donor with melanoma. Both conserved end residues are part of each CDR3. Fields, in order: CDR3 protein, V gene, clone size. For some rows the clone size is stated as once, few or many, or as a class when expanded; others skip it.

CASSTRIYHLGETQYF TRBV7-9 -
CASSQPGDRSSYNEQFF TRBV7-6 -
CASSRRTEVNYGYTF TRBV19 -
CASSQAWPGDGNTIYF TRBV4-3 -
CAWSRGQIYEKLFF TRBV30 -
CSVDLGQGPGYTF TRBV29-1 -
CASSLGVGSNQPQHF TRBV7-2 -
CASSASGGATGELFF TRBV6-4 once
CAISDFDRGPRELFF TRBV10-3 -
CSARRDNEQFF TRBV6-6 -
CASSQDALSGGYTF TRBV4-3 large
CSVEATSGGAGEQFF TRBV29-1 -
CASSLKAGGETQYF TRBV5-6 -
CASSLNQDGETQYF TRBV11-2 once
CASSEVWGQPQHF TRBV10-1 once
CASSSRTGYGYTF TRBV13 -
CASSLGAAGGETQYF TRBV5-1 -
CASSRGTPRRDGYTF TRBV6-4 few
CASSDSPKLASTQYF TRBV9 large
CASSAAGQGHGNTIYF TRBV9 -
CASSPPRGGTGELFF TRBV7-9 -
CASSYWEDTEAFF TRBV6-5 few
CASSAGGQGSSPLHF TRBV7-8 -
CASSGGLAEPAKNIQYF TRBV19 -
CASSGRDRGRGGELFF TRBV7-8 once
CASSLQGPQPQHF TRBV5-5 few
CASSSRGGLTDTQYF TRBV13 once
CASSDNRGRGYTF TRBV6-5 -
CASSHLGPGTGDTEAFF TRBV18 -
CASSFSGGADTQYF TRBV7-6 -
CASSWGQGTQYF TRBV6-5 -
CAIGPVVNTEAFF TRBV10-3 -
CASSTTHPRGGYTF TRBV28 -
CASSFLPGTGSDTQYF TRBV27 -
CASSQESLGRAEAFF TRBV4-3 few
CASSFGGSSKTYNEQFF TRBV5-1 -
CASSHPGRENGYTF TRBV4-3 once
CASSYESSYNSPLHF TRBV6-6 -
CASSGSGGGETQYF TRBV7-2 -
CASTRWGSNQPQHF TRBV2 once
CATRPGQGPSQPQHF TRBV19 -
CASSPTGETQYF TRBV5-1 -